This TCR beta chain was identified in a study of blood T cell repertoires in COVID-19. Study details: Material from acute and convalescent COVID-19 was sourced from the United States, Italy and Spain.

CDR1 is LGHNT and CDR2 is FRNRAP in the germline V gene. V was pared by 6 bases and J by 10 bases, with 18 bases between. The CDR3 covers 14 residues. Original methodology: Amplification with reference gene primers provided the estimates of nucleated cell counts. The method was immunoSEQ multiplex PCR; TCRdb's version includes in-frame clones alone and lacks a portion of them. The V and J calls and clone size come from that table; D and trimming were worked out from the DNA. The sample lists about 200,000 clones, approximately 90% occurring once. Sequenced input: peripheral blood. The rearrangement uses TRBV12-5 and TRBJ1-4; a possible D gene is TRBD1 (5 bases). The receptor was derived from a man between 60 and 75 years old with COVID-19, enrolled during active disease. CDR3 sequence: CASGPESGLGKLFF. The DNA for the CDR3 is TGTGCTAGTGGCCCAGAGTCAGGGTTGGGAAAACTGTTTTTT. Using reference TRBV12-5 and TRBJ1-4 for the parts outside the CDR3, the full variable domain is DARVTQTPRHKVTEMGQEVTMRCQPILGHNTVFWYRQTMMQGLELLAYFRNRAPLDDSGMPKDRFSAEMPDATLATLKIQPSEPRDSAVYFCASGPESGLGKLFFGSGTQLSVL.